This T cell receptor (beta chain) is drawn from a study of T cell repertoires in cytomegalovirus infection. Overall study context: It was the public TCR beta signatures that indicated both CMV infection and matching HLA type.

MiXCR, applied by TCRdb to the reads, yields one record per CDR3 protein. The table shows fewer than 900,000 distinct CDR3 sequences, with almost 30% occurring only once. The germline CDR1 and CDR2 sequences are SGHTA and FQGNSA. V gave up 7 bases and J gave up 0 bases, with 19 bases separating them. The length of the CDR3 is 17 residues. In its sample, this clonotype was seen many times. The antigen remains undetermined. The sequencing here drew on cultured CD8+ T cells from PBMCs, taken from culture after CMV antigen stimulation. This receptor was taken from a human donor in good health (CMV status not recorded). Some clones in this sample may be carry-over from other donors' samples. This chain uses TRBV7-2 with TRBJ1-3; D not certain. The CDR3 DNA sequence: TGTGCCAGCACCTTCCCCCAAGTTCGGAACTCTGGAAACACCATATATTTT. Protein: CASTFPQVRNSGNTIYF.